This T cell receptor beta chain was identified in a study of blood T cell repertoires in COVID-19. Background on the study: Collection of acute and convalescent COVID-19 samples took place in the United States, Italy and Spain. PBMCs, B-cell-depleted T cells, or T cells were the source of the cDNA or gDNA that made up the material.

V shed 5 bases, J shed 8 bases, and the junction held 14 bases outside the gene matches. CDR1 is MNHNY, CDR2 SVGAGI, per germline (reference sequence). The CDR3 runs to 16 residues. In the authors' workflow: Reference gene primer amplification in the assay estimated nucleated cell counts. Profiling relied on immunoSEQ multiplex PCR, and the TCRdb table lists in-frame clones only, not all of them. The V and J calls and clone size come from that table; D and trimming were worked out from the DNA. The sample comprises approximately 150,000 clones, under 90% of which are singletons, and about 7.5% rests with the top ten.

The sequenced sample consisted of peripheral blood. The chain uses TRBV6-6 and TRBJ1-4, with 7 bases lining up with TRBD1. This receptor was taken from a human donor in a cohort sampled during active COVID-19. Written as DNA, the CDR3 is TGTGCCAGCAGTCCGCCCCTCGACAGGGTAGGCGAAAAACTGTTTTTT. This gives the protein CASSPPLDRVGEKLFF.